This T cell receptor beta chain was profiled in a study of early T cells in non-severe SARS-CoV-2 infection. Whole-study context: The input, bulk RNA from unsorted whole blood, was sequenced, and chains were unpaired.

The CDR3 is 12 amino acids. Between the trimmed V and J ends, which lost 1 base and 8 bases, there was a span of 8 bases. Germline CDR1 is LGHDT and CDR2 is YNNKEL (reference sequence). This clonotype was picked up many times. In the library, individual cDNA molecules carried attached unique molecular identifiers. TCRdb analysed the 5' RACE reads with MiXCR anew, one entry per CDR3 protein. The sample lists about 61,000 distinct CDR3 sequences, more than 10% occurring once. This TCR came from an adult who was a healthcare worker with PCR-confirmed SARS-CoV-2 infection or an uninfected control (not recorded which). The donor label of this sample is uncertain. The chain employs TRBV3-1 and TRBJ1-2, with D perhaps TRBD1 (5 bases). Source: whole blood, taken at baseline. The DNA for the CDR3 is TGTGCCAGCAGCCAAGCCAGGGCGGGCTACACCTTC. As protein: CASSQARAGYTF.